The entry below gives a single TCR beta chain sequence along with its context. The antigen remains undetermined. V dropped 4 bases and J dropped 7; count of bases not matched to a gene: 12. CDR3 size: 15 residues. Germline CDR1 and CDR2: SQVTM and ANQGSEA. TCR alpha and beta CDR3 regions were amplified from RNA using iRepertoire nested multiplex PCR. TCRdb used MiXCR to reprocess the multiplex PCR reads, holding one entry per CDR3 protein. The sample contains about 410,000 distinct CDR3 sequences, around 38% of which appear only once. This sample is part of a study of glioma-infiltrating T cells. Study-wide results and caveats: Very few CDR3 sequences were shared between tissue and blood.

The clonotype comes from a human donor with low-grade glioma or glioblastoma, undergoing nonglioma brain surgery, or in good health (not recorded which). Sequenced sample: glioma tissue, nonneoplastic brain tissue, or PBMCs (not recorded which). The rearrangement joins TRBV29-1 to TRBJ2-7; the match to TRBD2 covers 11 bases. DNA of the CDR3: TGCAGCGTTGTACTAGCGGGAGCTCCCAGCTGGGAGCAGTACTTC. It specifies CSVVLAGAPSWEQYF.